A selection of T cell receptor beta chains follows, all from one sample in a study of blood T cells in healthy people across ages. MiXCR was run by TCRdb on the 5' RACE reads, yielding one entry per CDR3 protein. The table shows under 2,000,000 distinct CDR3 sequences, with approximately 50% occurring only once. The specimen was blood. The receptor set was obtained from a woman between 40 and 50 years old in good health. Each CDR3 is given with its conserved first and last residue. Fields, in order: J gene, V gene, D gene, clone size, CDR3 DNA, CDR3 protein. The D gene is left open where the match is weak. The size field is filled for only some rows; it gives once, few, many or a size class.

J gene: TRBJ2-7; V gene: TRBV27; D gene: TRBD2; clone size: .; CDR3 DNA: TGTGCCAGCAGTTCCCGACTAGCGGAGAGCTACAATGAGCAGTACTTC; CDR3 protein: CASSSRLAESYNEQYF
J gene: TRBJ2-3; V gene: TRBV15; D gene: .; clone size: .; CDR3 DNA: TGTGCCACCAGTCCAAGCTACACAGATACGCAGTATTTT; CDR3 protein: CATSPSYTDTQYF
J gene: TRBJ2-5; V gene: TRBV7-2; D gene: .; clone size: .; CDR3 DNA: TGTGCCAGCAGCGAGCAGGGACCTGAGACCCAGTACTTC; CDR3 protein: CASSEQGPETQYF
J gene: TRBJ2-1; V gene: TRBV4-1; D gene: .; clone size: few; CDR3 DNA: TGCGCCAGCAGCCAAGATACGGCTAACAATGAGCAGTTCTTC; CDR3 protein: CASSQDTANNEQFF
J gene: TRBJ2-3; V gene: TRBV29-1; D gene: TRBD2; clone size: few; CDR3 DNA: TGCAGCGTGGACCCTAGCGGGGTTACAGATACGCAGTATTTT; CDR3 protein: CSVDPSGVTDTQYF
J gene: TRBJ1-5; V gene: TRBV20-1; D gene: .; clone size: .; CDR3 DNA: TGCAGTGCGGCACTCGGCACGGGCAATCAGCCCCAGCATTTT; CDR3 protein: CSAALGTGNQPQHF
J gene: TRBJ2-7; V gene: TRBV6-5; D gene: TRBD2; clone size: few; CDR3 DNA: TGTGCCAGCAGTTACTCGATGCTAGCGGGGGCCTACGAGCAGTACTTC; CDR3 protein: CASSYSMLAGAYEQYF
J gene: TRBJ2-5; V gene: TRBV2; D gene: .; clone size: few; CDR3 DNA: TGTGCCAGCAACCAGGACAGTCCTAAGGGGTACTTC; CDR3 protein: CASNQDSPKGYF
J gene: TRBJ2-3; V gene: TRBV15; D gene: .; clone size: .; CDR3 DNA: TGTGCCACCAGCAGCCCCCTCACAGATACGCAGTATTTT; CDR3 protein: CATSSPLTDTQYF
J gene: TRBJ2-4; V gene: TRBV12-3/TRBV12-4; D gene: .; clone size: few; CDR3 DNA: TGTGCCAGCAGTTTATTATCTATCGGCGGAAACATTCAGTACTTC; CDR3 protein: CASSLLSIGGNIQYF
J gene: TRBJ2-1; V gene: TRBV9; D gene: TRBD2; clone size: .; CDR3 DNA: TGTGCCAGCGAGACCTCGGGACTAGCAAAGGAGCAGTTCTTC; CDR3 protein: CASETSGLAKEQFF
J gene: TRBJ2-1; V gene: TRBV6-6; D gene: .; clone size: few; CDR3 DNA: TGTGCCAGCAGTAACCGGGACACGGATGAGCAGTTCTTC; CDR3 protein: CASSNRDTDEQFF
J gene: TRBJ1-5; V gene: TRBV2; D gene: .; clone size: once; CDR3 DNA: TGTGCCAGCAGTCACGAGAGGGGCAATCAGCCCCAGCATTTT; CDR3 protein: CASSHERGNQPQHF
J gene: TRBJ2-6; V gene: TRBV6-2/TRBV6-3; D gene: .; clone size: .; CDR3 DNA: TGTGCCAACAATCGAGCGGACGAACCTCCCAACGTCCTGACTTTC; CDR3 protein: CANNRADEPPNVLTF
J gene: TRBJ1-2; V gene: TRBV13; D gene: .; clone size: .; CDR3 DNA: TGTGCCAGCAGCTTAGGGACAGTCGCGAACTATGGCTACACCTTC; CDR3 protein: CASSLGTVANYGYTF
J gene: TRBJ1-2; V gene: TRBV4-3; D gene: .; clone size: .; CDR3 DNA: TGCGCCAGCAGCCAAAGGAGGGTGGACTATGGCTACACCTTC; CDR3 protein: CASSQRRVDYGYTF
J gene: TRBJ2-5; V gene: TRBV4-1; D gene: .; clone size: .; CDR3 DNA: TGCGCCAGCAGCCTACTGGGGGAAGGACGGGAGACCCAGTACTTC; CDR3 protein: CASSLLGEGRETQYF
J gene: TRBJ2-3; V gene: TRBV7-2; D gene: .; clone size: .; CDR3 DNA: TGTGCCAGCAGCCGGAATTCTGGTACGCAGTATTTT; CDR3 protein: CASSRNSGTQYF
J gene: TRBJ1-4; V gene: TRBV18; D gene: .; clone size: .; CDR3 DNA: TGTGCCAGCTCACCAAACCTCGGAAAGCTTCATGAAAAACTGTTTTTT; CDR3 protein: CASSPNLGKLHEKLFF
J gene: TRBJ2-7; V gene: TRBV18; D gene: .; clone size: few; CDR3 DNA: TGTGCCAGCTCAACACGAGCGGGCTACGAGCAGTACTTC; CDR3 protein: CASSTRAGYEQYF
J gene: TRBJ2-5; V gene: TRBV7-9; D gene: TRBD2; clone size: many; CDR3 DNA: TGTGCCAGCAGCTTGACTAGCGAGACCCAGTACTTC; CDR3 protein: CASSLTSETQYF
J gene: TRBJ2-5; V gene: TRBV7-2; D gene: TRBD2; clone size: few; CDR3 DNA: TGTGCCAGCAGCTATGGGGGAGGGGAAAAGACCCAGTACTTC; CDR3 protein: CASSYGGGEKTQYF
J gene: TRBJ2-3; V gene: TRBV27; D gene: .; clone size: once; CDR3 DNA: TGTGCCAGCAGTTTAGAACTAGCTCGGGATACGCGGTATTTT; CDR3 protein: CASSLELARDTRYF
J gene: TRBJ2-5; V gene: TRBV15; D gene: .; clone size: few; CDR3 DNA: TGTGCCACCAGCAGAGGGGCGGACCAAGAGACCCAGTACTTC; CDR3 protein: CATSRGADQETQYF
J gene: TRBJ2-5; V gene: TRBV20-1; D gene: .; clone size: .; CDR3 DNA: TGCAGTGCTAGAGTTGGCGGAACCTCTCAAGAGACCCAGTACTTC; CDR3 protein: CSARVGGTSQETQYF
J gene: TRBJ1-6; V gene: TRBV4-1; D gene: .; clone size: .; CDR3 DNA: TGCGCCAGCAGCCAAGTTGTACAGGGCGGTTCACCCCTCCACTTT; CDR3 protein: CASSQVVQGGSPLHF
J gene: TRBJ1-2; V gene: TRBV14; D gene: TRBD1; clone size: .; CDR3 DNA: TGTGCCAGCAGCGATCGACAGGGGAGGTTCTATGGCTACACCTTC; CDR3 protein: CASSDRQGRFYGYTF
J gene: TRBJ2-7; V gene: TRBV7-2; D gene: TRBD1; clone size: .; CDR3 DNA: TGTGCCAGCGGCTTAGCCGGGACAGGCGCCTACGAGCAGTACTTC; CDR3 protein: CASGLAGTGAYEQYF
J gene: TRBJ2-1; V gene: TRBV20-1; D gene: TRBD2; clone size: .; CDR3 DNA: TGCAGTGCTGCGACTAGCGGGGGCTCCTACAATGAGCAGTTCTTC; CDR3 protein: CSAATSGGSYNEQFF
J gene: TRBJ2-7; V gene: TRBV6-2/TRBV6-3; D gene: .; clone size: .; CDR3 DNA: TGTGCCAGCAGTAACGCAGGAGAGCAGTACTTC; CDR3 protein: CASSNAGEQYF
J gene: TRBJ2-7; V gene: TRBV20-1; D gene: TRBD2; clone size: once; CDR3 DNA: TGCAGTGCTCCCTTCAGGATAGCGGGACCCTACGAGCAGTACTTC; CDR3 protein: CSAPFRIAGPYEQYF
J gene: TRBJ1-2; V gene: TRBV4-1; D gene: .; clone size: .; CDR3 DNA: TGCGCCAGCAGCCTCAGCGAGGGCAAAAGCTACACCTTC; CDR3 protein: CASSLSEGKSYTF
J gene: TRBJ2-7; V gene: TRBV20-1; D gene: .; clone size: few; CDR3 DNA: TGCAGTGCTAGCGGGGGAGCCTTTTACGAGCAGTACTTC; CDR3 protein: CSASGGAFYEQYF
J gene: TRBJ2-5; V gene: TRBV25-1; D gene: .; clone size: .; CDR3 DNA: TGTGCCAGCAGTGAAGGGGGCTACAATGAGCAGTACTTC; CDR3 protein: CASSEGGYNEQYF
J gene: TRBJ2-5; V gene: TRBV18; D gene: TRBD2; clone size: .; CDR3 DNA: TGTGCCAGCTCACGGAGCGGGGCCGGGTTGGAGCAGTACTTC; CDR3 protein: CASSRSGAGLEQYF
J gene: TRBJ2-1; V gene: TRBV11-3; D gene: TRBD2; clone size: .; CDR3 DNA: TGTGCCAGCAGCTTGGGGCGACTAGCGGGGGGGTTTGATGAGCAGTTCTTC; CDR3 protein: CASSLGRLAGGFDEQFF
J gene: TRBJ2-4; V gene: TRBV12-3/TRBV12-4; D gene: .; clone size: .; CDR3 DNA: TGTGCCAGCAGAGAGTCTAGGTTCCAAAACATTCAGTACTTC; CDR3 protein: CASRESRFQNIQYF
J gene: TRBJ2-1; V gene: TRBV7-3; D gene: TRBD2; clone size: .; CDR3 DNA: TGTGCCAGCAGCTTAGGGGGACTAGCCTTCGGGGATGAGCAGTTCTTC; CDR3 protein: CASSLGGLAFGDEQFF
J gene: TRBJ2-1; V gene: TRBV7-9; D gene: .; clone size: .; CDR3 DNA: TGTGCCAGCAGCCCTAGCAGATCCTACAATGAGCAGTTCTTC; CDR3 protein: CASSPSRSYNEQFF
J gene: TRBJ2-3; V gene: TRBV29-1; D gene: TRBD1; clone size: .; CDR3 DNA: TGCAGCGCCGGGACAGGGGGCTGGGATACGCAGTATTTT; CDR3 protein: CSAGTGGWDTQYF
J gene: TRBJ2-1; V gene: TRBV18; D gene: .; clone size: few; CDR3 DNA: TGTGCCAGCTCACGACCGGACAGCACAGGCCGGTTCTTC; CDR3 protein: CASSRPDSTGRFF
J gene: TRBJ2-5; V gene: TRBV7-9; D gene: .; clone size: .; CDR3 DNA: TGTGCCGAGGAAGGTCAAGAGACCCAGTACTTC; CDR3 protein: CAEEGQETQYF
J gene: TRBJ1-1; V gene: TRBV2; D gene: TRBD1; clone size: .; CDR3 DNA: TGTGCCAGCAGGACAGGGGGGACTCCAGATGAAGCTTTCTTT; CDR3 protein: CASRTGGTPDEAFF